This T cell receptor beta chain was recorded in a study of shared clonotypes between healthy human individuals. At the level of the study: Participating donors consisted of two women and a few men aged 18 to 49.

Study-wide findings and caveats: Several donors had 4% to 5% of their naive CD4 clonotypes in common.

Worth noting for this clone: As yet, its antigen is unknown.

Deep-level running was used for the assay. Using immunoSEQ multiplex PCR, the repertoire was profiled, and TCRdb retains in-frame clones only, with some absent. The sample shows some 1.1 million clones, about 80% of them seen only once. V was clipped by 3 bases and J by 1 base; unmatched bases: 5. The CDR3 is made up of 16 amino acids. Germline V gene sequence: CDR1 MDHEN, CDR2 SYDVKM. This chain joins TRBV28 and TRBJ1-2; 10 bases are a match to TRBD1. Sample: memory CD4+ T cells from PBMCs. Subset described: CD45RA-negative fraction. The clonotype originates from a man between 18 and 29 years old in good health. Some clones in this sample may be carry-over from other donors' samples. Written as DNA, the CDR3 is TGTGCCAGCAGTTTTTCAGGGACAGGGGATAACTATGGCTACACCTTC. Its translation: CASSFSGTGDNYGYTF.